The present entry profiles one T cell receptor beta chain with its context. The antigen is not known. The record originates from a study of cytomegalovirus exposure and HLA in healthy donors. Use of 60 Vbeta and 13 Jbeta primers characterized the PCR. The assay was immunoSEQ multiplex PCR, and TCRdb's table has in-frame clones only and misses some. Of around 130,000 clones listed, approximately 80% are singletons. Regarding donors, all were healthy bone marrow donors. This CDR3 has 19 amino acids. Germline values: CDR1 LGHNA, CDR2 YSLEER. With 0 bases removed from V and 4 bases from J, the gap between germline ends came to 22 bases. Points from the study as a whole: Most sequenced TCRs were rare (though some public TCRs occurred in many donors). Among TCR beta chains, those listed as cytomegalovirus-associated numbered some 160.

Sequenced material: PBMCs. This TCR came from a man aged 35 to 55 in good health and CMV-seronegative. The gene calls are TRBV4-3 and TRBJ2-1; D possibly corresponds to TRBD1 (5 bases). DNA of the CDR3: TGCGCCAGCAGCCAAGATGTTGTGGTGGCAGGGTTTGGGTACAATGAGCAGTTCTTC. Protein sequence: CASSQDVVVAGFGYNEQFF.